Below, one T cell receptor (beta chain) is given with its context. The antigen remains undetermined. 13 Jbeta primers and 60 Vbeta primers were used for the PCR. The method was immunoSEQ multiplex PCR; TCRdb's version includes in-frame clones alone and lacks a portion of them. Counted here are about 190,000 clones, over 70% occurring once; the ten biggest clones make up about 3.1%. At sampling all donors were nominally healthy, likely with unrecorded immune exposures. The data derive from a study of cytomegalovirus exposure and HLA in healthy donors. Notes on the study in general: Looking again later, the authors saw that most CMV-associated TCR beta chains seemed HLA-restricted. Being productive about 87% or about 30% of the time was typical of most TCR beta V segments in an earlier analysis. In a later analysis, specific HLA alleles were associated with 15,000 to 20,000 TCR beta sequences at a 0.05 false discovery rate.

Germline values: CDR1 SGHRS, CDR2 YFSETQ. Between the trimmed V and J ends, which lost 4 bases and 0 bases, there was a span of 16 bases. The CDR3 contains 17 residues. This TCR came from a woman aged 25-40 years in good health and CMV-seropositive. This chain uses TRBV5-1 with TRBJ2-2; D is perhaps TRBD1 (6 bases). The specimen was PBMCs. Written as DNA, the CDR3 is TGCGCCAGCAGCCTGCAGGGGCCACAGACGAACACCGGGGAGCTGTTTTTT. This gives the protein CASSLQGPQTNTGELFF.